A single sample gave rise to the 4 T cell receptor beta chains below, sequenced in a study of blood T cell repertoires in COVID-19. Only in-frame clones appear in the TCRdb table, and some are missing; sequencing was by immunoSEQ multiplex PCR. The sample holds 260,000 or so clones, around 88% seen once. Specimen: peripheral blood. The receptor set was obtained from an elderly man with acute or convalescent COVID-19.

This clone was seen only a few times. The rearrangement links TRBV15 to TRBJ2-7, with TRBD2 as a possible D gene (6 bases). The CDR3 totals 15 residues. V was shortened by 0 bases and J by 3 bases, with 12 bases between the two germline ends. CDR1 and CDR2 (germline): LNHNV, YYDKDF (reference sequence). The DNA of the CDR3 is TGTGCCACCAGCAGAGATCTCGGGAGCCTCTACGAGCAGTACTTC. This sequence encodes CATSRDLGSLYEQYF.

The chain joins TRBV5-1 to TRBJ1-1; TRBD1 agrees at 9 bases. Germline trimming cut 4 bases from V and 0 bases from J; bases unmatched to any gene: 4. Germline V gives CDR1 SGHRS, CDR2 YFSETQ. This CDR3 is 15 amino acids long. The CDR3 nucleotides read TGCGCCAGCAGCCCTGGACAGGGGATGAACACTGAAGCTTTCTTT. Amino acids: CASSPGQGMNTEAFF.

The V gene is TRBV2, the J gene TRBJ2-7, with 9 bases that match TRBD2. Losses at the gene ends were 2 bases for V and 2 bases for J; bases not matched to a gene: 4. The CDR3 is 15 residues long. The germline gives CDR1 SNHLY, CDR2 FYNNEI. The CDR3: CASSEMASGAYEQYF. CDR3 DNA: TGTGCCAGCAGTGAAATGGCTAGCGGGGCCTACGAGCAGTACTTC. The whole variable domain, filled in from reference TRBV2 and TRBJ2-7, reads EPEVTQTPSHQVTQMGQEVILRCVPISNHLYFYWYRQILGQKVEFLVSFYNNEISEKSEIFDDQFSVERPDGSNFTLKIRSTKLEDSAMYFCASSEMASGAYEQYFGPGTRLTVT.

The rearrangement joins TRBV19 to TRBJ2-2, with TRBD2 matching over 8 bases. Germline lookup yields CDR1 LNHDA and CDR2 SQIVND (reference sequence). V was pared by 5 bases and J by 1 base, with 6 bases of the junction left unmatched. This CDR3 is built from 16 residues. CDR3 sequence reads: CASSPPGLENTGELFF. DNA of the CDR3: TGTGCCAGTAGTCCGCCGGGACTAGAGAACACCGGGGAGCTGTTTTTT.